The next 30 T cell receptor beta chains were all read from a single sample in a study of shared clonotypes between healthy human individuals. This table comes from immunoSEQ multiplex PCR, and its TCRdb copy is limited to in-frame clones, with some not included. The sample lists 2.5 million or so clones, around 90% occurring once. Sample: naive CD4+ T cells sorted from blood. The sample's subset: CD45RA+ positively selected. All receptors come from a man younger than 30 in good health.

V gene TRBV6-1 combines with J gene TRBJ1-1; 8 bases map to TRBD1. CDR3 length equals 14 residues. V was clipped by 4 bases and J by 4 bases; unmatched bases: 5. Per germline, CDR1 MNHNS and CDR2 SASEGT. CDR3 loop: CASSAQGESTEAFF. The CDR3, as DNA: TGTGCCAGCAGTGCACAGGGGGAGAGCACTGAAGCTTTCTTT.

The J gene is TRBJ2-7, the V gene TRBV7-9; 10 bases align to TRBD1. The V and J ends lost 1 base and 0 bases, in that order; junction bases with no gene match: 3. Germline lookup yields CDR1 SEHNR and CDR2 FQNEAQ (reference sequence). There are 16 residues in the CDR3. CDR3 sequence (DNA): TGTGCCAGCAGCTTAGTGGGACAGGGGCACTCCTACGAGCAGTACTTC. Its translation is CASSLVGQGHSYEQYF.

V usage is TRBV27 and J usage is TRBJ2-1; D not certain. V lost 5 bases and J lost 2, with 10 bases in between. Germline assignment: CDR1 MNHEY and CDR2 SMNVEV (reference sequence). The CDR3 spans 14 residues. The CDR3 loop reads CASSLDGAYNEQFF. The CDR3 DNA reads TGTGCCAGCAGTCTGGACGGAGCCTACAATGAGCAGTTCTTC.

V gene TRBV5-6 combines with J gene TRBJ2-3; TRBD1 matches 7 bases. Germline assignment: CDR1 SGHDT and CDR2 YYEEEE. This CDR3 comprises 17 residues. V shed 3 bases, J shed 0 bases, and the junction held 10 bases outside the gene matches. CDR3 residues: CASSSVSRGQSTDTQYF. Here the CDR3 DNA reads TGTGCCAGCAGCTCGGTCTCAAGGGGACAGAGCACAGATACGCAGTATTTT.

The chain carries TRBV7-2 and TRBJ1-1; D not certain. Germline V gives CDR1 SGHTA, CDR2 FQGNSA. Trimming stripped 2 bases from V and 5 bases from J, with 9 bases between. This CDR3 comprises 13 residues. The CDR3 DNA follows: TGTGCCAGCAGCTTAACGGGGAGGACTGAAGCTTTCTTT. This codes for CASSLTGRTEAFF.

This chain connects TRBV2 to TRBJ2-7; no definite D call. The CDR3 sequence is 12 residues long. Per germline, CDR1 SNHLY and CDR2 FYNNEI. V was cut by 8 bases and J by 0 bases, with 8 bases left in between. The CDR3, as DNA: TGTGCCAGCGGCCGGATCTCCTACGAGCAGTACTTC. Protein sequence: CASGRISYEQYF.

The CDR3 DNA is TGCGCCAGCAGCACCGGACATCGCCTCGCAGATACGCAGTATTTT. Translation gives CASSTGHRLADTQYF. The chain combines TRBV5-1 with TRBJ2-3, with D perhaps TRBD1 (5 bases). Germline V gene sequence: CDR1 SGHRS, CDR2 YFSETQ. Trimming left V 4 bases short and J 4 bases short, with 16 bases between. The CDR3 totals 15 residues.

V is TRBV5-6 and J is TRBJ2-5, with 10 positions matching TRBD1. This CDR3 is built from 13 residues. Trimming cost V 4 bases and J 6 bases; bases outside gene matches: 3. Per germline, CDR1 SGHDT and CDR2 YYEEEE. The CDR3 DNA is TGTGCCAGCAGCCGGGACAGGGGACAGACCCAGTACTTC. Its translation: CASSRDRGQTQYF.

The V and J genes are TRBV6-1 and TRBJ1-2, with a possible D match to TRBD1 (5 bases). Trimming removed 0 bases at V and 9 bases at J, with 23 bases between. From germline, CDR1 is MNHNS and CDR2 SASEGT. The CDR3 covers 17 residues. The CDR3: CASSEAWTRGPTRRYTF. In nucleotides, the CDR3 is TGTGCCAGCAGTGAAGCTTGGACAAGGGGCCCGACTAGGCGCTACACCTTC.

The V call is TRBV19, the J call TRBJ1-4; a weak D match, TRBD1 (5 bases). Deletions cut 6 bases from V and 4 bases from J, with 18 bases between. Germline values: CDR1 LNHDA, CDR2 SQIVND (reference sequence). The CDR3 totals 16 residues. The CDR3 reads CASSLDRGASNEKLFF. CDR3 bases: TGTGCCAGTAGCCTTGATAGAGGGGCGAGTAATGAAAAACTGTTTTTT.

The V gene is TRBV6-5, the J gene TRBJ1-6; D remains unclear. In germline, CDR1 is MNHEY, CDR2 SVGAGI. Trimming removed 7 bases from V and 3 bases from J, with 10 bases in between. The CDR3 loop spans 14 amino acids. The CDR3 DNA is TGTGCCAGCACTCAGACGGGCTATAATTCACCCCTCCACTTT. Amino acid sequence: CASTQTGYNSPLHF.

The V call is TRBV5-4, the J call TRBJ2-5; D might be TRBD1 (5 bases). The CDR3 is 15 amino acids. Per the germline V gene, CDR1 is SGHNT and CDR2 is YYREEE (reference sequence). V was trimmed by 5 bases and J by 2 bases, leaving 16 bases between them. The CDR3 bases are TGTGCCAGCAGTCTCGTGGGGCTAGAACAAGAGACCCAGTACTTC. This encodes CASSLVGLEQETQYF.

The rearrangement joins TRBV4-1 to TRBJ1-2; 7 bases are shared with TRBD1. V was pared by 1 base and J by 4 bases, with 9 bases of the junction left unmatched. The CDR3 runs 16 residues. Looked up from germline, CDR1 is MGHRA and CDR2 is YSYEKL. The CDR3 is CASSQGETGRAYGYTF. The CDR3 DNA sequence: TGCGCCAGCAGCCAAGGCGAGACAGGGAGGGCCTATGGCTACACCTTC.

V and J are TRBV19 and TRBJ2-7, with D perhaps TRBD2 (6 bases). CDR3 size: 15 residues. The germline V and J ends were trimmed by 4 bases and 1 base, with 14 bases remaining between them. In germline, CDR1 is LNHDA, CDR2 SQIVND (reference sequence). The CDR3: CASSNIRGKSYEQYF. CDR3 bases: TGTGCCAGTAGTAATATACGGGGGAAGTCCTACGAGCAGTACTTC. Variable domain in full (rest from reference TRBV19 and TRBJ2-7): DGGITQSPKYLFRKEGQNVTLSCEQNLNHDAMYWYRQDPGQGLRLIYYSQIVNDFQKGDIAEGYSVSREKKESFPLTVTSAQKNPTAFYLCASSNIRGKSYEQYFGPGTRLTVT.

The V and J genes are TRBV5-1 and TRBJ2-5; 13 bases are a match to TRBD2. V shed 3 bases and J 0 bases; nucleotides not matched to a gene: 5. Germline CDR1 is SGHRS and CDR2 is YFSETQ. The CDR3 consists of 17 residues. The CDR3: CASSSGLAGPHQETQYF. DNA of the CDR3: TGCGCCAGCAGCTCGGGACTAGCGGGACCCCACCAAGAGACCCAGTACTTC.

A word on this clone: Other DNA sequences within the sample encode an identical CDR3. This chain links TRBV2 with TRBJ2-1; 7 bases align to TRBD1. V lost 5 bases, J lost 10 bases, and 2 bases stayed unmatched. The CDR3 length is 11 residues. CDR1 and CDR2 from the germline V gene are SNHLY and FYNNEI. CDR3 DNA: TGTGCCAGCAGTCCACAGGGGGAGCAGTTCTTC. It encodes CASSPQGEQFF. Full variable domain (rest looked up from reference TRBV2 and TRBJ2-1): EPEVTQTPSHQVTQMGQEVILRCVPISNHLYFYWYRQILGQKVEFLVSFYNNEISEKSEIFDDQFSVERPDGSNFTLKIRSTKLEDSAMYFCASSPQGEQFFGPGTRLTVL.

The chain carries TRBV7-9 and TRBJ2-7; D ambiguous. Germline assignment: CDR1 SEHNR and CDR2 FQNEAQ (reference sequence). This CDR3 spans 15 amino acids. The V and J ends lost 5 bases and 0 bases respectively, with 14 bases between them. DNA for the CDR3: TGTGCCAGCAGCCCCTCGAGGATTAGCTCCTACGAGCAGTACTTC. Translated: CASSPSRISSYEQYF.

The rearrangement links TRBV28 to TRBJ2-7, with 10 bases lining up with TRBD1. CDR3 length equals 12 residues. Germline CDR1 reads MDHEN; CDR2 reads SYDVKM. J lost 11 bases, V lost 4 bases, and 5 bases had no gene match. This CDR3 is CASSSPDRGKYF. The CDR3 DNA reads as TGTGCCAGCAGTTCTCCGGACAGGGGGAAGTACTTC.

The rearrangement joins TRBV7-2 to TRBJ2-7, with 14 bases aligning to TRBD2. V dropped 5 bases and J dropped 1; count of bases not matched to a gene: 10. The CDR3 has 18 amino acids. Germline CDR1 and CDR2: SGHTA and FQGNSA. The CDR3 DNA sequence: TGTGCCAGCAGCCACGGACTAGCGGGAGGAAGACGGTCCTACGAGCAGTACTTC. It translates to CASSHGLAGGRRSYEQYF. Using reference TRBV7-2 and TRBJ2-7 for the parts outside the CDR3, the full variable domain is GAGVSQSPSNKVTEKGKDVELRCDPISGHTALYWYRQSLGQGLEFLIYFQGNSAPDKSGLPSDRFSAERTGGSVSTLTIQRTQQEDSAVYLCASSHGLAGGRRSYEQYFGPGTRLTVT.

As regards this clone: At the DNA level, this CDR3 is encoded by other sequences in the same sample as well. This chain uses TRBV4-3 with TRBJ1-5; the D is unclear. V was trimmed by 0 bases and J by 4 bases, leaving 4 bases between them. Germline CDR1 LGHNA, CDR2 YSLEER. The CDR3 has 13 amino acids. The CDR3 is CASSQDLNQPQHF. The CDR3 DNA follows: TGCGCCAGCAGCCAAGACCTGAATCAGCCCCAGCATTTT.

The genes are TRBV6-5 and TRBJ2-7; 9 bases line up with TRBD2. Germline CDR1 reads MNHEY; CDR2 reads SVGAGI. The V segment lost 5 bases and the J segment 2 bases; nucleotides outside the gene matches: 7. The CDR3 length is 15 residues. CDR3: CASSRLGGGAYEQYF. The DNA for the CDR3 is TGTGCCAGCAGTCGTCTTGGCGGGGGGGCCTACGAGCAGTACTTC.

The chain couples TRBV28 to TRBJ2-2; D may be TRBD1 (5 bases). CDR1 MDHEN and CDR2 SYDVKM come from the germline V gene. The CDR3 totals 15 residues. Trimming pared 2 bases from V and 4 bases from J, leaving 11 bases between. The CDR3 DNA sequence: TGTGCCAGCAGTTTAGCAGGGATTCGCACCGGGGAGCTGTTTTTT. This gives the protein CASSLAGIRTGELFF.

Here the CDR3 DNA reads TGTGCCAGCAGCTTGGTAGGGGGTAACGGCTACACCTTC. Translation gives CASSLVGGNGYTF. The V call is TRBV5-6, the J call TRBJ1-2; D is perhaps TRBD1 (6 bases). The CDR3 has 13 amino acids. CDR1 SGHDT and CDR2 YYEEEE come from the germline V gene. Trimming shortened V by 0 bases and J by 8 bases, and 11 bases separated the two germline ends.

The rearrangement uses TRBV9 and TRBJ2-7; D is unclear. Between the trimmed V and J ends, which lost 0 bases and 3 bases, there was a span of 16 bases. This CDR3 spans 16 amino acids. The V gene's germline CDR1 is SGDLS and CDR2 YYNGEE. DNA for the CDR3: TGTGCCAGCAGCGTAGAAAGCACAAACCTATTCTACGAGCAGTACTTC. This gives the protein CASSVESTNLFYEQYF. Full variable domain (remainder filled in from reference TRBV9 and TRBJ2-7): DSGVTQTPKHLITATGQRVTLRCSPRSGDLSVYWYQQSLDQGLQFLIQYYNGEERAKGNILERFSAQQFPDLHSELNLSSLELGDSALYFCASSVESTNLFYEQYFGPGTRLTVT.

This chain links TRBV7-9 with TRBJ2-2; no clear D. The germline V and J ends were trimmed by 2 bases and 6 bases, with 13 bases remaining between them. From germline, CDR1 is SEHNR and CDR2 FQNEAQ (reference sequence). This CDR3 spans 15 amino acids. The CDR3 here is CASSLPQPISGELFF. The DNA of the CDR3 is TGTGCCAGCAGCTTACCACAGCCGATTTCCGGGGAGCTGTTTTTT.

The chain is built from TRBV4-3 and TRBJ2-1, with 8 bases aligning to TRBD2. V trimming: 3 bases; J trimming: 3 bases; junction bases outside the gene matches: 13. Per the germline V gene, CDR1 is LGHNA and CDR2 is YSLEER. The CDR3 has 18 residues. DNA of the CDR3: TGCGCCAGCAGCCAGCTTACTCCCAGGGGACTAGTCTACAATGAGCAGTTCTTC. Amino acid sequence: CASSQLTPRGLVYNEQFF.

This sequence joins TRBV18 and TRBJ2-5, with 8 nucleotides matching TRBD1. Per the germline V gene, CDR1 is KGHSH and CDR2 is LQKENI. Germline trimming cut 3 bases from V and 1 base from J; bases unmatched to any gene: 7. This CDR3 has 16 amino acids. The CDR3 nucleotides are TGTGCCAGCTCACCTTTGACAGGGGCCTCCCAAGAGACCCAGTACTTC. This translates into CASSPLTGASQETQYF.

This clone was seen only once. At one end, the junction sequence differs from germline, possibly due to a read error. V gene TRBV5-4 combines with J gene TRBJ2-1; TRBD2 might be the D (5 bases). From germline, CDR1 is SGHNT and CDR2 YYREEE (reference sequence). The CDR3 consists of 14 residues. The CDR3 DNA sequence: TGTGCCAGCAGCTTATCTAGCTCCCACAATGAGCAGTTCTTC. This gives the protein CASSLSSSHNEQFF.

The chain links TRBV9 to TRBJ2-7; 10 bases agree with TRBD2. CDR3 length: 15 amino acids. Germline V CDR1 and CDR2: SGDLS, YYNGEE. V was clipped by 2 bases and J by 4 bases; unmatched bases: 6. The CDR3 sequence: CASSVASGSGYEQYF. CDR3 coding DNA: TGTGCCAGCAGCGTGGCTAGCGGGAGTGGGTACGAGCAGTACTTC. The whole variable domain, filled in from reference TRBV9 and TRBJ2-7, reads DSGVTQTPKHLITATGQRVTLRCSPRSGDLSVYWYQQSLDQGLQFLIQYYNGEERAKGNILERFSAQQFPDLHSELNLSSLELGDSALYFCASSVASGSGYEQYFGPGTRLTVT.

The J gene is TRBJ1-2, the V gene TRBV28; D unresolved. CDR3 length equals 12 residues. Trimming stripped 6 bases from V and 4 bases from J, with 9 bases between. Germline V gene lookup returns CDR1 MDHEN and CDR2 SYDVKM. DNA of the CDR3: TGTGCCAGCAGGCGAAACAGCTATGGCTACACCTTC. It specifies CASRRNSYGYTF.